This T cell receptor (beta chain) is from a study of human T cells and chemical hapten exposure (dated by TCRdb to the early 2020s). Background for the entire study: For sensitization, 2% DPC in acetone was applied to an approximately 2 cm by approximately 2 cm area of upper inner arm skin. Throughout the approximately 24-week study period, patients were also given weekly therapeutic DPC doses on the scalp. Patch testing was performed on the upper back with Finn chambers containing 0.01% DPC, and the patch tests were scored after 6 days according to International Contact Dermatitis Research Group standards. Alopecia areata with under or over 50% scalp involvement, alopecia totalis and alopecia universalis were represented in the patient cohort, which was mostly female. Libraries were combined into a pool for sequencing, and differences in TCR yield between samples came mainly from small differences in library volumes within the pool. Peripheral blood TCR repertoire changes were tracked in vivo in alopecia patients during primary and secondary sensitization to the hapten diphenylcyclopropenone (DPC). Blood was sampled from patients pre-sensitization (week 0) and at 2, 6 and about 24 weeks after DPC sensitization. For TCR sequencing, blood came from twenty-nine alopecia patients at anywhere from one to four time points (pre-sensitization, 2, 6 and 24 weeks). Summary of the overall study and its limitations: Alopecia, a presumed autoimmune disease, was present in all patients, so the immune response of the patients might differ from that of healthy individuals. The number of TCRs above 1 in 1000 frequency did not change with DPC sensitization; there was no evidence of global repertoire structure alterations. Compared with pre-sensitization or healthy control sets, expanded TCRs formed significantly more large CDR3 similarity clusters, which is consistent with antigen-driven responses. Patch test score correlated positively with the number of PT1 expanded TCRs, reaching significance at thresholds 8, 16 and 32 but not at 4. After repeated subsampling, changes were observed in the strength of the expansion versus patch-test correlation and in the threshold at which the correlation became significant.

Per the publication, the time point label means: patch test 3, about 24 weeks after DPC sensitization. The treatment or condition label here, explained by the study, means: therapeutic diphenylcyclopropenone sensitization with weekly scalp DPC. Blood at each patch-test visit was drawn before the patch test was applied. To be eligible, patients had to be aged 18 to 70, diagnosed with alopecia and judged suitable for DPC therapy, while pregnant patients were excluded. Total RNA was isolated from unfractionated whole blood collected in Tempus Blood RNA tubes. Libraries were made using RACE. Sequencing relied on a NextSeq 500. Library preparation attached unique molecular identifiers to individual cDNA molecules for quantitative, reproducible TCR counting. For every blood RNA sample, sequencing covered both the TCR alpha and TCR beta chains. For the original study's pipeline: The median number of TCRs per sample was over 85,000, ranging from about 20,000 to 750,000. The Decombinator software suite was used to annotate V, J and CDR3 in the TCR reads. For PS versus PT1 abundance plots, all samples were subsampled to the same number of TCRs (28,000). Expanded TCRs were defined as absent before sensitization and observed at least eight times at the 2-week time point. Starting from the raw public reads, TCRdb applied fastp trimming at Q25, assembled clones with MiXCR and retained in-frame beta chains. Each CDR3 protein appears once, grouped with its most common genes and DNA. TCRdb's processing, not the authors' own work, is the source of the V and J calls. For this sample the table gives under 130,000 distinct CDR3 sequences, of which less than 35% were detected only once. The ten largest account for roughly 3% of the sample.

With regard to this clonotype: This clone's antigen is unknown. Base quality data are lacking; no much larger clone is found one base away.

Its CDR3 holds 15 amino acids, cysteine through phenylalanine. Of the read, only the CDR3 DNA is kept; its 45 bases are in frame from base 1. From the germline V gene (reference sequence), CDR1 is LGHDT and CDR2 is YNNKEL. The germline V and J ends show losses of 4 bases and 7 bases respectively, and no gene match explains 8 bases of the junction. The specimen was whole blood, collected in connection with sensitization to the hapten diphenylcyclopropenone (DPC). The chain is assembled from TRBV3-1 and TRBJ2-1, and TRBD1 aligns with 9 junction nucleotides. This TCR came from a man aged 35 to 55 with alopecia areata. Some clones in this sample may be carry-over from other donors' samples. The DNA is TGTGCCAGCAGCCCAAGGACAGGGGCGGGGAATGAGCAGTTCTTC. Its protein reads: CASSPRTGAGNEQFF.